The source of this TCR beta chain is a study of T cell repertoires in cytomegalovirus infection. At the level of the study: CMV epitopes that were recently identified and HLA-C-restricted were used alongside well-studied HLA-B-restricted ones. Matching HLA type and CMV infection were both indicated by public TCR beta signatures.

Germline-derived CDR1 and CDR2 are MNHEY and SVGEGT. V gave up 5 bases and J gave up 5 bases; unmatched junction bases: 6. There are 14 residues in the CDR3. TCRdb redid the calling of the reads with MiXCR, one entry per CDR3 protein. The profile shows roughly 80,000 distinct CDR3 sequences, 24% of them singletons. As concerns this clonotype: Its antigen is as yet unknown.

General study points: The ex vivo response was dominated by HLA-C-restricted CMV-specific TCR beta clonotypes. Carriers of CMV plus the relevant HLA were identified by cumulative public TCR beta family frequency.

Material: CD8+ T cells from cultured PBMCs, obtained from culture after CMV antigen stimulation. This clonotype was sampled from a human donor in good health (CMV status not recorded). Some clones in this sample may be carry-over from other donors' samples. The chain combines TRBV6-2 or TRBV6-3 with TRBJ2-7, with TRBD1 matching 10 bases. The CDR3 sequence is CASSLGTGVNEQYF. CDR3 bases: TGTGCCAGCAGTCTCGGGACAGGGGTGAACGAGCAGTACTTC.